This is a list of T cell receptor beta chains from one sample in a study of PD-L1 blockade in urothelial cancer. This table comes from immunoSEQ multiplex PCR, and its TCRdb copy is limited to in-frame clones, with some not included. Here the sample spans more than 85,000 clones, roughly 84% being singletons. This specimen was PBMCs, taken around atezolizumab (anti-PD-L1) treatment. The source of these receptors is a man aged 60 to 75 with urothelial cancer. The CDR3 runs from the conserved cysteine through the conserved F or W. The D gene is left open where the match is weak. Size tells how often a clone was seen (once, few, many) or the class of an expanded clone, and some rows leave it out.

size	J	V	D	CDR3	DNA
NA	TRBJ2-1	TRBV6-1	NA	CASRVLGGANNEQFF	TGTGCCAGCAGGGTTTTAGGGGGGGCCAACAATGAGCAGTTCTTC
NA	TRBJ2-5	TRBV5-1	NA	CASSLAGDRQETQYF	TGCGCCAGCAGCTTGGCGGGGGACAGACAAGAGACCCAGTACTTC
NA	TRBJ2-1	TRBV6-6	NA	CASSSPTTYNEQFF	TGTGCCAGCAGTTCGCCTACCACCTACAATGAGCAGTTCTTC
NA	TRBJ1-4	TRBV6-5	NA	CASSQRSFEKLFF	TGTGCCAGCAGTCAGAGGTCCTTTGAAAAACTGTTTTTT
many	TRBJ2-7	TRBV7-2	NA	CASSLAPGNEQYF	TGTGCCAGCAGCTTAGCCCCGGGGAACGAGCAGTACTTC
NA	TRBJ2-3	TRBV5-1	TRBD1	CASSFLTGTIPPDTQYF	TGCGCCAGCAGCTTCCTGACAGGGACAATCCCCCCAGATACGCAGTATTTT
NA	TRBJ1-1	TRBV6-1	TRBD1	CASSERDRRTEAFF	TGTGCCAGCAGTGAGCGGGACAGGCGAACTGAAGCTTTCTTT
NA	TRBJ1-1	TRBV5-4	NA	CASSLKGVNTEAFF	TGTGCCAGCAGCTTGAAGGGAGTGAACACTGAAGCTTTCTTT
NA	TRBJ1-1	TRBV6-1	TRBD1	CASLQGLGEAFF	TGTGCCAGCTTACAGGGGTTAGGTGAAGCTTTCTTT
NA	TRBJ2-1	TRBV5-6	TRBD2	CASSPQGSGRAHKFF	TGTGCCAGCAGCCCTCAAGGCAGCGGGAGGGCCCATAAGTTCTTC
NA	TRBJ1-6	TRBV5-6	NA	CASSFGGPSSYNSPLHF	TGTGCCAGCAGCTTCGGGGGGCCTAGCTCCTATAATTCACCCCTCCACTTT
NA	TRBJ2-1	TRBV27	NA	CASSLSTLGRNEQFF	TGTGCCAGCAGTTTATCCACCCTTGGGAGGAATGAGCAGTTCTTC
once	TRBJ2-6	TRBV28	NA	CASSLNRGSGANVLTF	TGTGCCAGCAGTTTAAATAGGGGCTCTGGGGCCAACGTCCTGACTTTC
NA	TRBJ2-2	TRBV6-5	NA	CASSYFTQRDTGELFF	TGTGCCAGCAGTTATTTCACCCAGCGAGACACCGGGGAGCTGTTTTTT
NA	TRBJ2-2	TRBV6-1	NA	CASSDYTGSTGELFF	TGTGCCAGCAGTGATTACACAGGATCAACCGGGGAGCTGTTTTTT
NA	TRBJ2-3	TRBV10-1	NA	CASNGGTVLDTQYF	TGCGCCAGCAATGGCGGGACAGTGTTGGATACGCAGTATTTT
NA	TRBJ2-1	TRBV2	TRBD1	CASSRDRGDRNEQFF	TGTGCCAGCAGTCGAGACAGGGGCGATCGCAATGAGCAGTTCTTC
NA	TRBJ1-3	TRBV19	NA	CASTVSWRGNTIYF	TGTGCCAGTACAGTCTCATGGAGAGGAAACACCATATATTTT
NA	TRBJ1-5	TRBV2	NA	CASSESREQPQHF	TGTGCCAGCAGTGAAAGCAGGGAACAGCCCCAGCATTTT
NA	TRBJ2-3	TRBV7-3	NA	CASSLTLTGMDTQYF	TGTGCCAGCAGCTTAACGTTAACAGGGATGGATACGCAGTATTTT
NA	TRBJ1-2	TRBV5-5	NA	CASSIVPGVDYGYTF	TGTGCCAGCAGCATTGTACCTGGAGTAGACTATGGCTACACCTTC
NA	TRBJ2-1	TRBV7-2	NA	CASSPSGTTYNEQFF	TGTGCCAGCAGCCCGTCCGGGACAACCTACAATGAGCAGTTCTTC
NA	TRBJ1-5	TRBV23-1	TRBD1	CASSHRPSNRGNVQPQHF	TGCGCCAGCAGTCATCGTCCATCCAACAGGGGAAACGTCCAGCCCCAGCATTTT
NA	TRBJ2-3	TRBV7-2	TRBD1	CASSLGTGVDTQYF	TGTGCCAGCAGCCTCGGGACAGGGGTAGATACGCAGTATTTT
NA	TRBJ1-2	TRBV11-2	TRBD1	CASSLDRGNYGYTF	TGTGCCAGCAGCTTGGACAGGGGGAACTATGGCTACACCTTC
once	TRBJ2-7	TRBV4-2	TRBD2	CASSQDVALGLGSYEQYF	TGTGCCAGCAGCCAAGATGTAGCGTTGGGACTAGGATCCTACGAGCAGTACTTC
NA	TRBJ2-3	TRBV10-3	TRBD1	CATRDRGDTQYF	TGTGCCACAAGGGACAGGGGGGATACGCAGTATTTT
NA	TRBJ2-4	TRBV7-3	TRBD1	CASSPGTGVVYF	TGTGCCAGCAGCCCCGGGACAGGGGTCGTTTACTTC
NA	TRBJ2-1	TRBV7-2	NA	CASSARLFPPPHEQFF	TGTGCCAGCAGCGCCCGACTGTTCCCCCCCCCGCATGAGCAGTTCTTC
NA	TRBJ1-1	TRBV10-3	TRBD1	CAISGQGGNTEAFF	TGTGCCATCAGTGGTCAGGGGGGGAACACTGAAGCTTTCTTT
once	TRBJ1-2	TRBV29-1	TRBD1	CSVETGIYGYTF	TGCAGCGTAGAGACAGGGATCTATGGCTACACCTTC
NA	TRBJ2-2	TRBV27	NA	CASRGWGRNTGELFF	TGTGCCAGCAGGGGGTGGGGGCGGAACACCGGGGAGCTGTTTTTT
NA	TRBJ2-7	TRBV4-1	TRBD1	CASSQGLRDRDEQYF	TGCGCCAGCAGCCAGGGACTCCGGGACAGGGACGAGCAGTACTTC
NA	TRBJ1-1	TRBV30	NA	CAWMGQNTEAFF	TGTGCCTGGATGGGACAGAACACTGAAGCTTTCTTT
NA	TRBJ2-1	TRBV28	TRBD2	CASSLMGEGAYNEQFF	TGTGCCAGCAGTTTAATGGGGGAGGGCGCCTACAATGAGCAGTTCTTC
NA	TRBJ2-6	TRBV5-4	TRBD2	CASSSGLAGVSTGANVLTF	TGTGCCAGCAGCTCGGGACTAGCGGGAGTGAGTACTGGGGCCAACGTCCTGACTTTC
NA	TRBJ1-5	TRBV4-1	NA	CASSQDKTYNQPQHF	TGCGCCAGCAGCCAAGATAAAACATATAATCAGCCCCAGCATTTT
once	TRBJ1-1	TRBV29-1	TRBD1	CSVTTGALGAFF	TGCAGCGTCACAACAGGGGCGCTCGGAGCTTTCTTT
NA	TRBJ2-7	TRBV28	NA	CASSLGSEGRGEQYF	TGTGCCAGCAGTTTGGGGAGTGAGGGGCGGGGAGAGCAGTACTTC
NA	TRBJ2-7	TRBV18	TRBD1	CASSRDRGYEQYF	TGTGCCAGCTCAAGGGACAGGGGCTACGAGCAGTACTTC
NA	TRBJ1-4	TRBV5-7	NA	CASSLVRDAIEKLFF	TGTGCCAGCAGCTTGGTGCGGGACGCGATTGAAAAACTGTTTTTT
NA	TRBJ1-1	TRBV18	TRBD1	CASSQGASSEAFF	TGTGCCAGCTCACAGGGGGCCAGCTCTGAAGCTTTCTTT